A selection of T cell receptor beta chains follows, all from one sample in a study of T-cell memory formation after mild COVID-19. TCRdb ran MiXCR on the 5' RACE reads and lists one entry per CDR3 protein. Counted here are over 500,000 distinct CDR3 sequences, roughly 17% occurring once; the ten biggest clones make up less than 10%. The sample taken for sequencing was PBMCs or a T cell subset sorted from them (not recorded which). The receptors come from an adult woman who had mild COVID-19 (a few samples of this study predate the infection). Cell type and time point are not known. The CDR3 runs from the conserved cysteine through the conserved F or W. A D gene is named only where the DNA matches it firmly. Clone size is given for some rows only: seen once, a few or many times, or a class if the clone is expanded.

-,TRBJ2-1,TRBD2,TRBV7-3,CASSLTWEGSYNEQFF,TGTGCCAGCAGCTTAACGTGGGAGGGCTCCTACAATGAGCAGTTCTTC
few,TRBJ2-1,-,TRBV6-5,CASSYRGRSEQFF,TGTGCCAGCAGTTACAGGGGACGAAGTGAGCAGTTCTTC
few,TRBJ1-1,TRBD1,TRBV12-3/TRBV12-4,CASSRGQDTEAFF,TGTGCCAGCAGCCGAGGACAGGACACTGAAGCTTTCTTT
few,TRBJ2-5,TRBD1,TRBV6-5,CASSAFGTDQETQYF,TGTGCCAGCAGTGCCTTTGGGACAGACCAAGAGACCCAGTACTTC
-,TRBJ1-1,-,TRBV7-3,CASSLDGENTEAFF,TGTGCCAGCAGCTTAGACGGGGAGAACACTGAAGCTTTCTTT
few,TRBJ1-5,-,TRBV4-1,CASSQDVGKSNQPQHF,TGCGCCAGCAGCCAAGACGTGGGCAAGAGCAATCAGCCCCAGCATTTT
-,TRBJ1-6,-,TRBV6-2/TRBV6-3,CASSYSTSGHSPLHF,TGTGCCAGCAGTTACTCGACGTCGGGACATTCACCCCTCCACTTT
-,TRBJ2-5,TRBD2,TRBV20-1,CSAGPLGGMETQYF,TGCAGTGCTGGGCCTTTGGGGGGGATGGAGACCCAGTACTTC
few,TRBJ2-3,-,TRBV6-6,CASSYSRGSTDTQYF,TGTGCCAGCAGTTACTCGAGAGGTAGCACAGATACGCAGTATTTT
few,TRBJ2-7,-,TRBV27,CASSQIVSPYEQYF,TGTGCCAGCAGCCAGATAGTAAGTCCCTACGAGCAGTACTTC
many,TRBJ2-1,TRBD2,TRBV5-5,CASSLTPGLAHNEQFF,TGTGCCAGCAGCCTCACCCCGGGACTAGCACACAATGAGCAGTTCTTC
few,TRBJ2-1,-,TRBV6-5,CASSYGSPEGEQFF,TGTGCCAGCAGTTACGGGAGTCCAGAGGGTGAGCAGTTCTTC
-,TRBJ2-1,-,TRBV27,CASSTPRQPRNEQFF,TGTGCCAGCAGTACCCCTAGGCAGCCGCGCAATGAGCAGTTCTTC
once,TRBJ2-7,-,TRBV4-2,CASSQAQGGQIPSPYF,TGTGCCAGCAGCCAAGCTCAGGGGGGACAGATCCCTTCCCCCTACTTC
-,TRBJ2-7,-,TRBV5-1,CASSPEVAATYEQYF,TGCGCCAGCAGCCCCGAGGTAGCGGCTACCTACGAGCAGTACTTC
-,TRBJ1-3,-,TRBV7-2,CASRTTSSGNTIYF,TGTGCCAGCAGGACAACTTCCTCTGGAAACACCATATATTTT
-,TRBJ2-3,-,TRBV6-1,CASSEGFAARTDTQYF,TGTGCCAGCAGTGAAGGGTTTGCGGCACGGACAGATACGCAGTATTTT
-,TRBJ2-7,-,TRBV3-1,CASSQDPSLVEQYF,TGTGCCAGCAGCCAAGATCCCTCCCTGGTCGAGCAGTACTTC
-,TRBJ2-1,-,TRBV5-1,CASSFDPQINEQFF,TGCGCCAGCAGCTTCGATCCGCAGATCAATGAGCAGTTCTTC
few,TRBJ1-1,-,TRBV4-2,CASSQLSTGGTEAFF,TGTGCCAGCAGCCAACTGTCGACCGGGGGCACTGAAGCTTTCTTT
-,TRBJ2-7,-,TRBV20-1,CSATGTYYYEQYF,TGCAGTGCTACCGGGACATATTACTACGAGCAGTACTTC
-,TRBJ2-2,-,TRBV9,CASRSDGELFF,TGTGCCAGCAGGTCAGACGGGGAGCTGTTTTTT
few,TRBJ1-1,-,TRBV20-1,CSAIDRPEAFF,TGCAGTGCTATCGATAGGCCTGAAGCTTTCTTT
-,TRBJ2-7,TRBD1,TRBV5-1,CASSWDRGPYEQYF,TGCGCCAGCAGCTGGGACAGGGGACCCTACGAGCAGTACTTC
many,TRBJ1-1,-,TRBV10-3,CAISESPADVNTEAFF,TGTGCCATCAGTGAGTCCCCCGCCGATGTCAACACTGAAGCTTTCTTT
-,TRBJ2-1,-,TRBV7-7,CASSSTLTSSYNEQFF,TGTGCTAGCAGCTCCACCCTGACGAGCTCCTACAATGAGCAGTTCTTC
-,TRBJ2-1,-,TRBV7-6,CASSLLMAGGVNEQFF,TGTGCCAGCAGCCTGCTTATGGCGGGCGGGGTAAATGAGCAGTTCTTC
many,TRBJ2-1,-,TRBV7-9,CASSLETYNEQFF,TGTGCCAGCAGCTTAGAGACTTACAATGAGCAGTTCTTC
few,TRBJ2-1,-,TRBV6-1,CASSEPGSGRNEQFF,TGTGCCAGCAGTGAACCGGGGTCGGGGCGCAATGAGCAGTTCTTC
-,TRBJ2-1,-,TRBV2,CASSESPSVGEQFF,TGTGCCAGCAGTGAATCGCCTAGCGTGGGTGAGCAGTTCTTC
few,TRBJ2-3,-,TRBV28,CASRRDKISTDTQYF,TGTGCCAGCAGGCGGGACAAGATTAGCACAGATACGCAGTATTTT
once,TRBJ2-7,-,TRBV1,CTSSQSGRASYEQYF,TGCACCAGCAGCCAGAGCGGGAGGGCTTCCTACGAGCAGTACTTC
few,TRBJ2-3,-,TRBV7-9,CASSPQSEVSTDTQYF,TGTGCCAGCAGCCCCCAGAGTGAGGTTAGCACAGATACGCAGTATTTT
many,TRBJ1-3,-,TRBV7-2,CASSLQTASGGNTIYF,TGTGCCAGCAGCTTACAGACTGCATCAGGCGGAAACACCATATATTTT
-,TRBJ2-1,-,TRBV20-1,CSASMLRSSYNEQFF,TGCAGTGCTAGTATGTTGCGGAGCTCCTACAATGAGCAGTTCTTC
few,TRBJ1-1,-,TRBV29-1,CSVGVGGPTEAFF,TGCAGCGTTGGGGTCGGGGGGCCCACTGAAGCTTTCTTT
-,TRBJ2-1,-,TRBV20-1,CSASPAYNEQFF,TGCAGTGCTAGCCCGGCTTACAATGAGCAGTTCTTC
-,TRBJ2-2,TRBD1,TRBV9,CASSVVGTGAIGELFF,TGTGCCAGCAGCGTAGTCGGGACAGGGGCAATCGGGGAGCTGTTTTTT
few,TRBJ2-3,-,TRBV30,CAWSIWGADTQYF,TGTGCCTGGAGTATTTGGGGTGCAGATACGCAGTATTTT
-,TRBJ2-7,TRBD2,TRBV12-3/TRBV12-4,CASSYAGGIYEQYF,TGTGCCAGCAGTTATGCGGGGGGGATCTACGAGCAGTACTTC
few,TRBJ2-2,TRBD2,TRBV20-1,CSARDFASGRPGELFF,TGCAGTGCTAGAGATTTTGCTAGCGGGAGACCCGGGGAGCTGTTTTTT
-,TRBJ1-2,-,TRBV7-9,CASSLLGQQANYGYTF,TGTGCCAGCAGCTTACTCGGCCAGCAAGCTAACTATGGCTACACCTTC
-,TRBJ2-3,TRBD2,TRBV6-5,CASSIGLAGGWADTQYF,TGTGCCAGCAGTATTGGACTAGCGGGAGGGTGGGCAGATACGCAGTATTTT
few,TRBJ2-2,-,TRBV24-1,CAISDPGTFNTGELFF,TGTGCCATCAGTGATCCCGGGACATTTAACACCGGGGAGCTGTTTTTT
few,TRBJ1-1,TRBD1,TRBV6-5,CASSPGQGARNTEAFF,TGTGCCAGCAGCCCGGGACAGGGGGCGCGGAACACTGAAGCTTTCTTT
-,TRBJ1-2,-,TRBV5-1,CASAEELGATYGYTF,TGCGCCAGCGCCGAAGAACTTGGGGCGACCTATGGCTACACCTTC
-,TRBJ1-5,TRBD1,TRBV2,CASSNTGGRSQHF,TGTGCCAGCAGTAACACAGGGGGCAGGTCCCAGCATTTT
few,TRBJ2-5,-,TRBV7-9,CASSQGPRTQYF,TGTGCCAGCAGCCAGGGGCCTCGGACCCAGTACTTC
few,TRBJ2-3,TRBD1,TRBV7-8,CASSPRQGSPSDTQYF,TGTGCCAGCAGCCCGAGACAGGGAAGTCCCTCAGATACGCAGTATTTT
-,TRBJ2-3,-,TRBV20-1,CSARAPPTDTQYF,TGCAGTGCTAGAGCCCCACCCACAGATACGCAGTATTTT
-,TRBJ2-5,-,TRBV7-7,CASSEGVIPETQYF,TGTGCCAGCAGCGAAGGGGTGATCCCGGAGACCCAGTACTTC
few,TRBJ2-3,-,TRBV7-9,CASSLGTRMNTQYF,TGTGCCAGCAGCTTAGGGACAAGGATGAATACGCAGTATTTT
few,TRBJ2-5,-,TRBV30,CAWSPGTDYRETQYF,TGTGCCTGGAGCCCCGGGACGGATTATCGAGAGACCCAGTACTTC
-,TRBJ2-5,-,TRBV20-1,CSTTFRLETFQETQYF,TGCAGTACCACCTTCAGACTCGAGACCTTCCAAGAGACCCAGTACTTC
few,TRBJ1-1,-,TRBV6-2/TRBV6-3,CASIPRVNTEAFF,TGTGCCTCAATACCAAGAGTGAACACTGAAGCTTTCTTT
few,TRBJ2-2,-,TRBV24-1,CATSDSPGELFF,TGTGCCACCAGTGATTCCCCCGGGGAGCTGTTTTTT
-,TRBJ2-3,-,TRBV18,CASSPGITDTQYF,TGTGCCAGCTCACCCGGGATAACAGATACGCAGTATTTT
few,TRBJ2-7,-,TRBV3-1,CASSQAEGPYEQYF,TGTGCCAGCAGCCAAGCAGAAGGGCCCTACGAGCAGTACTTC